This is a list of T cell receptor beta chains from one sample in a study of T cell clones after liver transplantation. Generated by immunoSEQ multiplex PCR, the TCRdb table keeps only in-frame clones and is missing some. The sample records 51,000 or so clones, roughly 90% being singletons. The specimen was CD8+ T cells from blood, collected 12 months after liver transplant. The receptors shown here come from a human patient who received a liver transplant. Some T cells could come from the graft donor. Each CDR3 is given with its conserved first and last residue. Fields, in order: CDR3 protein, CDR3 DNA, J gene, D gene, clone size, V gene. A D gene is named only where the DNA matches it firmly. The size of a clone is reported for some rows only, either as once, few or many, or as a class for expanded clones.

cdr3_aa: CASSVASKHPVGTGPSGDTQYF
cdr3_nt: TGTGCCAGCAGCGTAGCTTCGAAACACCCCGTGGGGACAGGGCCTTCGGGGGATACGCAGTATTTT
j_call: TRBJ2-3
d_call: TRBD1
clone_size: .
v_call: TRBV9

cdr3_aa: CASSPTSTYEQYF
cdr3_nt: TGTGCCAGCAGCCCCACCTCTACTTACGAGCAGTACTTC
j_call: TRBJ2-7
d_call: .
clone_size: .
v_call: TRBV6-5

cdr3_aa: CASSDWTGSYEQYF
cdr3_nt: TGTGCCAGCAGCGACTGGACAGGGAGCTACGAGCAGTACTTC
j_call: TRBJ2-7
d_call: TRBD1
clone_size: .
v_call: TRBV11-2

cdr3_aa: CASSYASSYEQYF
cdr3_nt: TGTGCCAGCAGTTACGCAAGCTCCTACGAGCAGTACTTC
j_call: TRBJ2-7
d_call: .
clone_size: .
v_call: TRBV6-6

cdr3_aa: CASSQVTGQGANEQFF
cdr3_nt: TGCGCCAGCAGCCAAGTTACGGGACAGGGGGCGAATGAGCAGTTCTTC
j_call: TRBJ2-1
d_call: TRBD1
clone_size: .
v_call: TRBV4-1

cdr3_aa: CATAGTENDEQFF
cdr3_nt: TGTGCCACCGCCGGGACCGAAAATGATGAGCAGTTCTTC
j_call: TRBJ2-1
d_call: .
clone_size: .
v_call: TRBV28

cdr3_aa: CASSLRDLAVDEQFF
cdr3_nt: TGTGCCAGCAGCCTGCGGGATCTAGCGGTAGACGAGCAGTTCTTC
j_call: TRBJ2-1
d_call: TRBD2
clone_size: .
v_call: TRBV28

cdr3_aa: CASSSEGQSAVRGYTF
cdr3_nt: TGTGCCAGCAGCTCGGAGGGTCAATCCGCGGTCCGTGGCTACACCTTC
j_call: TRBJ1-2
d_call: .
clone_size: .
v_call: TRBV21-1

cdr3_aa: CASSLAGQGYEQYF
cdr3_nt: TGCGCCAGCAGCTTGGCGGGACAGGGCTACGAGCAGTACTTC
j_call: TRBJ2-7
d_call: TRBD1
clone_size: .
v_call: TRBV5-1

cdr3_aa: CASSLGVAGGELFF
cdr3_nt: TGTGCCAGCAGCCTCGGGGTTGCGGGAGGGGAGCTGTTTTTT
j_call: TRBJ2-2
d_call: .
clone_size: few
v_call: TRBV11-2

cdr3_aa: CASSDQGSSYEQYF
cdr3_nt: TGTGCCAGTAGTGATCAGGGTAGCTCCTACGAGCAGTACTTC
j_call: TRBJ2-7
d_call: .
clone_size: once
v_call: TRBV19

cdr3_aa: CASSLGVGGANVLTF
cdr3_nt: TGTGCCAGCAGCTTAGGGGTCGGTGGGGCCAACGTCCTGACTTTC
j_call: TRBJ2-6
d_call: .
clone_size: .
v_call: TRBV7-3

cdr3_aa: CASSLGAGTGTYNEQFF
cdr3_nt: TGTGCCAGCAGCTTAGGGGCCGGGACAGGAACCTACAATGAGCAGTTCTTC
j_call: TRBJ2-1
d_call: TRBD1
clone_size: .
v_call: TRBV7-9

cdr3_aa: CASSQGGNTIYF
cdr3_nt: TGCGCCAGCAGCCAAGGGGGCAACACCATATATTTT
j_call: TRBJ1-3
d_call: .
clone_size: .
v_call: TRBV4-3

cdr3_aa: CASSFPTVEREGEKLFF
cdr3_nt: TGTGCCAGCAGCTTCCCAACGGTAGAGCGGGAGGGCGAAAAACTGTTTTTT
j_call: TRBJ1-4
d_call: .
clone_size: .
v_call: TRBV7-2

cdr3_aa: CASRPTVHYEQYF
cdr3_nt: TGTGCCAGCAGACCCACAGTCCACTACGAGCAGTACTTC
j_call: TRBJ2-7
d_call: .
clone_size: .
v_call: TRBV6-6